The entry below describes one T cell receptor beta chain. This sample was included in a study of PD-L1 blockade in urothelial cancer. Assay: immunoSEQ multiplex PCR; the TCRdb copy retains only in-frame clones and omits some. The sample lists more than 40,000 clones, 88% seen once, with around 14% in the top ten. From germline, CDR1 is SGHNT and CDR2 YYREEE (reference sequence). The CDR3 runs 15 residues. With 4 bases clipped from V and 0 bases from J, the junction kept 3 bases outside the gene matches. The sequence derives from a woman aged 60-75 years with urothelial cancer. The sequences come from PBMCs, collected around atezolizumab (anti-PD-L1) treatment. The genes are TRBV5-4 and TRBJ2-2; 7 positions match TRBD2. The CDR3 DNA is TGTGCCAGCAGCCGCACTAGCGCGAACACCGGGGAGCTGTTTTTT. It is translated as CASSRTSANTGELFF. Full variable domain (outside the CDR3, taken from reference TRBV5-4 and TRBJ2-2): ETGVTQSPTHLIKTRGQQVTLRCSSQSGHNTVSWYQQALGQGPQFIFQYYREEENGRGNFPPRFSGLQFPNYSSELNVNALELDDSALYLCASSRTSANTGELFFGEGSRLTVL.